These T cell receptor beta chains were read from a single sample in a study of radiotherapy plus CTLA-4 blockade in lung cancer. TCRdb's table, derived via immunoSEQ multiplex PCR, lists solely in-frame clones and lacks some. The table records about 70,000 clones, 79% of them present only once. This sample comprised peripheral blood, obtained from a patient treated with radiotherapy plus ipilimumab. All receptors come from a human donor with non-small cell lung cancer who had a complete response to radiotherapy plus ipilimumab. CDR3s include the opening cysteine and the closing phenylalanine or tryptophan. A D gene is named only where the DNA matches it firmly. The size of a clone is reported for some rows only, either as once, few or many, or as a class for expanded clones.

D gene | clone size | J gene | V gene | CDR3 protein | CDR3 DNA
NA | few | TRBJ1-4 | TRBV5-4 | CASSSNAGRDNEKLFF | TGTGCCAGCAGCTCGAATGCTGGGAGAGACAATGAAAAACTGTTTTTT
NA | few | TRBJ1-2 | TRBV6-6 | CASSSPGATYGYTF | TGTGCCAGCAGTTCTCCAGGGGCTACGTATGGCTACACCTTC
TRBD1 | NA | TRBJ2-1 | TRBV4-3 | CASSPGQGLTYNEQFF | TGCGCCAGCAGCCCAGGACAGGGGTTGACCTACAATGAGCAGTTCTTC
NA | few | TRBJ1-2 | TRBV2 | CASSEAQWDGYTF | TGTGCCAGCAGTGAAGCCCAATGGGATGGCTACACCTTC
NA | few | TRBJ1-2 | TRBV7-2 | CASSLGQGQGYTF | TGTGCCAGCAGCTTAGGTCAGGGACAAGGCTACACCTTC
TRBD2 | NA | TRBJ2-5 | TRBV5-6 | CASSTGTSGRRRQETQYF | TGTGCCAGCAGCACGGGGACTAGCGGGAGGCGGAGGCAAGAGACCCAGTACTTC
NA | NA | TRBJ2-1 | TRBV30 | CACGQVSYNEQFF | TGTGCCTGCGGACAAGTCTCCTACAATGAGCAGTTCTTC
TRBD2 | NA | TRBJ2-1 | TRBV4-3 | CASSSGTSGIDEQFF | TGCGCCAGCAGCTCCGGGACTAGCGGCATCGATGAGCAGTTCTTC
NA | NA | TRBJ2-7 | TRBV19 | CASSIGSSIYYEQYF | TGTGCCAGTAGTATAGGGTCTTCTATTTACTACGAGCAGTACTTC
NA | NA | TRBJ2-7 | TRBV14 | CASSQDSVLVTGPYEQYF | TGTGCCAGCAGCCAAGATAGTGTTCTGGTCACTGGACCCTACGAGCAGTACTTC
TRBD1 | few | TRBJ2-7 | TRBV6-6 | CASTTRPTGTVYEQYF | TGTGCCAGCACCACTCGCCCAACCGGGACAGTCTACGAGCAGTACTTC
TRBD1 | NA | TRBJ2-5 | TRBV5-5 | CASSQRDRGWETQYF | TGTGCCAGCAGCCAAAGGGACAGGGGATGGGAGACCCAGTACTTC
NA | NA | TRBJ2-5 | TRBV7-9 | CASSLFPVPGQETQYF | TGTGCCAGCAGCTTATTCCCGGTTCCAGGCCAAGAGACCCAGTACTTC
NA | NA | TRBJ2-1 | TRBV5-4 | CASSSRSSLGGNEQFF | TGTGCCAGCAGCTCCAGGAGCAGCCTCGGCGGCAATGAGCAGTTCTTC
NA | NA | TRBJ2-7 | TRBV7-2 | CASSLVAGQSSYEQYF | TGTGCCAGCAGCTTAGTCGCGGGACAGAGCTCCTACGAGCAGTACTTC
NA | NA | TRBJ1-1 | TRBV7-9 | CASSPPGWGNTEAFF | TGTGCCAGCAGCCCTCCAGGGTGGGGGAACACTGAAGCTTTCTTT
NA | NA | TRBJ1-3 | TRBV11-2 | CASSLDRTSGNTIYF | TGTGCCAGCAGCTTAGACAGGACCTCTGGAAACACCATATATTTT
TRBD2 | once | TRBJ2-5 | TRBV7-9 | CASSNLLAGALETQYF | TGTGCCAGCAGCAACCTACTAGCGGGAGCTTTGGAGACCCAGTACTTC
NA | NA | TRBJ1-1 | TRBV5-6 | CASSLVPGNTEAFF | TGTGCCAGCAGCTTGGTCCCGGGGAACACTGAAGCTTTCTTT
NA | NA | TRBJ2-1 | TRBV27 | CASSDPGTVSYNEQFF | TGTGCCAGCAGTGATCCAGGAACAGTCTCCTACAATGAGCAGTTCTTC
NA | NA | TRBJ2-1 | TRBV7-9 | CATRGRTYNEQFF | TGTGCAACCCGGGGACGGACTTACAATGAGCAGTTCTTC
NA | NA | TRBJ2-1 | TRBV7-2 | CASSFPRGNNEQFF | TGTGCCAGCAGCTTTCCTCGGGGAAATAATGAGCAGTTCTTC
NA | once | TRBJ2-3 | TRBV5-1 | CASSPQGGQGTDTQYF | TGCGCCAGCAGCCCACAAGGGGGGCAGGGCACAGATACGCAGTATTTT
NA | NA | TRBJ2-4 | TRBV2 | CASRGLRGAKNIQYF | TGTGCCAGCAGGGGTCTAAGGGGAGCCAAAAACATTCAGTACTTC
NA | NA | TRBJ2-1 | TRBV7-9 | CASSFREDVYNEQFF | TGTGCCAGCAGCTTTAGGGAGGACGTCTACAATGAGCAGTTCTTC
TRBD2 | NA | TRBJ2-7 | TRBV5-4 | CASSPGTRPPYEQYF | TGTGCCAGCAGCCCGGGGACTAGACCCCCCTACGAGCAGTACTTC
TRBD2 | NA | TRBJ2-5 | TRBV27 | CASSPQRGVYQETQYF | TGTGCCAGCAGTCCCCAGCGGGGGGTCTACCAAGAGACCCAGTACTTC
NA | NA | TRBJ1-2 | TRBV18 | CASSPLGRPYGYTF | TGTGCCAGCTCACCATTGGGCAGACCCTATGGCTACACCTTC
NA | NA | TRBJ2-3 | TRBV11-2 | CASSSVWWGSTDTQYF | TGTGCCAGCAGCTCGGTGTGGTGGGGGAGCACAGATACGCAGTATTTT
NA | few | TRBJ1-4 | TRBV7-2 | CASSSGQVNEKLFF | TGTGCCAGCAGCTCGGGACAAGTAAATGAAAAACTGTTTTTT
TRBD1 | NA | TRBJ1-5 | TRBV2 | CASGGQGGRPQHF | TGTGCCAGCGGTGGTCAGGGGGGTCGGCCCCAGCATTTT
TRBD1 | NA | TRBJ1-2 | TRBV7-2 | CASSLIYPGQKRDYGYTF | TGTGCCAGCAGCTTAATTTACCCGGGACAGAAACGGGACTATGGCTACACCTTC
NA | few | TRBJ1-1 | TRBV5-1 | CASSSGTGGTEAFF | TGCGCCAGCAGCTCCGGGACGGGTGGGACTGAAGCTTTCTTT
TRBD2 | NA | TRBJ2-5 | TRBV5-1 | CASSGGLAETLGETQYF | TGCGCCAGCAGCGGCGGACTAGCGGAAACACTTGGGGAGACCCAGTACTTC
NA | NA | TRBJ2-5 | TRBV20-1 | CSPQVETTQYF | TGCAGTCCCCAAGTAGAGACGACCCAGTACTTC
NA | NA | TRBJ2-3 | TRBV29-1 | CSVEGGTDTQYF | TGCAGCGTTGAGGGGGGCACAGATACGCAGTATTTT
NA | NA | TRBJ2-1 | TRBV9 | CASSPGVGSYNEQFF | TGTGCCAGCAGCCCTGGGGTTGGGTCCTACAATGAGCAGTTCTTC
NA | NA | TRBJ2-6 | TRBV15 | CATSRGREYSGANVLTF | TGTGCCACCAGCAGAGGGAGGGAGTACTCTGGGGCCAACGTCCTGACTTTC
TRBD2 | NA | TRBJ2-7 | TRBV30 | CAWGTTTYEQYF | TGTGCCTGGGGGACTACTACCTACGAGCAGTACTTC
NA | NA | TRBJ1-4 | TRBV7-6 | CASSFGVSQEKLFF | TGTGCCAGCAGCTTTGGGGTTTCTCAGGAAAAACTGTTTTTT
NA | few | TRBJ1-2 | TRBV21-1 | CASRFPNRFSIYGYTF | TGTGCCAGCCGATTCCCAAACAGGTTCTCTATCTATGGCTACACCTTC
NA | NA | TRBJ2-1 | TRBV7-7 | CASSLDRDINEQFF | TGTGCTAGCAGCTTAGACCGGGACATAAATGAGCAGTTCTTC
TRBD1 | once | TRBJ1-2 | TRBV7-2 | CASSLDRGRSGYTF | TGTGCCAGCAGCTTAGACAGGGGGAGGTCCGGCTACACCTTC
NA | NA | TRBJ2-1 | TRBV4-1 | CASSQDTSGGWSSYNEQFF | TGCGCCAGCAGCCAAGATACCAGCGGCGGGTGGAGCTCCTACAATGAGCAGTTCTTC
TRBD2 | NA | TRBJ2-3 | TRBV4-3 | CASSQGLAGGGDTQYF | TGCGCCAGCAGCCAAGGACTAGCGGGAGGGGGAGATACGCAGTATTTT
NA | NA | TRBJ2-1 | TRBV7-9 | CASSLEGIPARGSNNEQFF | TGTGCCAGCAGCTTAGAGGGGATTCCCGCGAGGGGTTCGAACAATGAGCAGTTCTTC
NA | few | TRBJ2-7 | TRBV10-3 | CAVSGGVVSGQSSYEQYF | TGTGCCGTATCCGGAGGGGTGGTGTCGGGACAGAGCTCCTACGAGCAGTACTTC
NA | NA | TRBJ2-5 | TRBV18 | CASSGTERETQYF | TGTGCCAGCTCAGGGACGGAGCGGGAGACCCAGTACTTC
NA | few | TRBJ2-1 | TRBV12-5 | CASVLTGPYNEQFF | TGTGCTAGTGTCCTGACAGGACCCTACAATGAGCAGTTCTTC
NA | NA | TRBJ1-5 | TRBV19 | CASSPGHRSGNQPQHF | TGTGCCAGTAGCCCGGGACATAGGTCCGGCAATCAGCCCCAGCATTTT
TRBD1 | NA | TRBJ1-2 | TRBV6-5 | CASSTGEVSGYTF | TGTGCCAGCAGTACAGGGGAAGTCTCTGGCTACACCTTC